Detailed here is one T cell receptor (beta chain). Its antigen is not identified. The data stem from a study of cytomegalovirus exposure and HLA in healthy donors. The study's findings and limits: Many donors carried some public TCRs, although rarity characterized most TCR sequences. Per a prior analysis, the majority of TCR beta V segments were productive roughly 90% or roughly 30% of the time.

V was trimmed by 3 bases and J by 1 base, leaving 6 bases between them. The CDR3 has 13 amino acids. Germline assignment: CDR1 KGHSH and CDR2 LQKENI. The PCR was carried out with 60 Vbeta primers and 13 Jbeta primers. Assay used: immunoSEQ multiplex PCR; TCRdb lists only in-frame clones, some missing. Here the sample spans 100,000 to 150,000 clones, roughly 74% being singletons. The chain combines TRBV18 with TRBJ2-5; D is unresolved. The sequencing sample was made of PBMCs. The sequence was obtained from a woman aged 45-65 years in good health and CMV-seropositive. The DNA of the CDR3 is TGTGCCAGCTCACCTGACATCCAAGAGACCCAGTACTTC. Translation: CASSPDIQETQYF.